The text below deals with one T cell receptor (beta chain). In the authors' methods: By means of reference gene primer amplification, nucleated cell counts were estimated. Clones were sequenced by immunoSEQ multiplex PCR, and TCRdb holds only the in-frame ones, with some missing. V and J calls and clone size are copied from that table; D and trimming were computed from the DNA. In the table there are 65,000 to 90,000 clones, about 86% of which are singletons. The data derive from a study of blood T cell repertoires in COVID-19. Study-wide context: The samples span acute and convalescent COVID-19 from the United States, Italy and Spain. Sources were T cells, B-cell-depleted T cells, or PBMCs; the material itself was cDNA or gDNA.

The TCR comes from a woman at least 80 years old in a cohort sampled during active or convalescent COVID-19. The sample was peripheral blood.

For the CDR3, the DNA is TGTGCCAGCAGTAGCCGGTTAGGGGAGGGAAGTGAGCAGTTCTTC. Its protein is CASSSRLGEGSEQFF. The J gene is TRBJ2-1, the V gene TRBV7-3, with 7 bases lining up with TRBD2. V trimming: 6 bases; J trimming: 9 bases; junction bases outside the gene matches: 14. The CDR3 totals 15 residues. Per the germline V gene, CDR1 is SGHTA and CDR2 is FQGTGA.